Listed here are 8 T cell receptor beta chains from one sample, sequenced in a study of CXCR3-negative and CXCR3-positive naive CD8 T cells. Preparation of TRB cDNA libraries relied on 5' RACE carrying UMI labels. TCRdb re-called the 5' RACE reads; one entry per CDR3 protein, DNA not given. The sample totals under 8,000 distinct CDR3 sequences; its top ten clones hold under 1.5%. Findings of the study overall: Higher TRB CDR3 hydrophobicity marked CXCR3-positive naive cells relative to CXCR3-negative naive cells.

Their antigens are not known. The sequenced sample was naive CXCR3+ CD8+ T cells from blood. Subset reported: CD45RO-CCR7+CD27+CD95- naive CD8+ T cells expressing CXCR3 (TNR3+). The receptors here all came from a human donor in good health. Some clones in this sample may be carry-over from other donors' samples.

The rearrangement joins TRBV7-6 to TRBJ2-3; without DNA, the TCRdb call of TRBD2 cannot be checked. The CDR3 covers 20 residues. Germline lookup yields CDR1 SGHVS and CDR2 FNYEAQ. This chain's CDR3 is CASSSGLAGGPWLGTDTQYF.

This clonotype registers medium-sized by frequency. The rearrangement links TRBV7-9 to TRBJ2-7. The CDR3 contains 13 residues. Per the germline V gene, CDR1 is SEHNR and CDR2 is FQNEAQ (reference sequence). The CDR3 protein is CASSFPYTYEQYF.

This chain uses TRBV29-1 with TRBJ1-2. Germline V gives CDR1 SQVTM, CDR2 ANQGSEA. The CDR3 totals 13 residues. CDR3 in amino acids: CSVVRQDTYGYTF. Drawing the rest from reference TRBV29-1 and TRBJ1-2, the complete variable domain is SAVISQKPSRDICQRGTSLTIQCQVDSQVTMMFWYRQQPGQSLTLIATANQGSEATYESGFVIDKFPISRPNLTFSTLTVSNMSPEDSSIYLCSVVRQDTYGYTFGSGTRLTVV.

This CDR3 is CASSLVGGGTYEQHF. The chain is built from TRBV12-3 or TRBV12-4 and TRBJ2-7; TCRdb designates TRBD2, a call that cannot be tested without DNA. This CDR3 has 15 amino acids.

The chain joins TRBV29-1 to TRBJ1-2. The germline V gene encodes CDR1 SQVTM and CDR2 ANQGSEA. This CDR3 contains 13 residues. CDR3 loop: CSVEPGEGYGYTF.

The chain uses TRBV27 and TRBJ2-3. This CDR3 is 14 amino acids long. CDR1 and CDR2 from the germline V gene are MNHEY and SMNVEV (reference sequence). The CDR3 protein is CASSLDWGTDTQYF.

This clonotype is classed as medium-sized by frequency. The CDR3 protein is CASSLLLASPTGELFF. This chain uses TRBV5-6 with TRBJ2-2; without DNA, the TCRdb call of TRBD2 cannot be checked. The CDR3 runs 16 residues. Germline CDR1 reads SGHDT; CDR2 reads YYEEEE.

The rearrangement joins TRBV7-9 to TRBJ2-5; TCRdb picks TRBD1, but there is no DNA to check that call. CDR1 SEHNR and CDR2 FQNEAQ come from the germline V gene (reference sequence). The CDR3 runs to 14 residues. The CDR3 sequence: CASSTGGASETQYF.